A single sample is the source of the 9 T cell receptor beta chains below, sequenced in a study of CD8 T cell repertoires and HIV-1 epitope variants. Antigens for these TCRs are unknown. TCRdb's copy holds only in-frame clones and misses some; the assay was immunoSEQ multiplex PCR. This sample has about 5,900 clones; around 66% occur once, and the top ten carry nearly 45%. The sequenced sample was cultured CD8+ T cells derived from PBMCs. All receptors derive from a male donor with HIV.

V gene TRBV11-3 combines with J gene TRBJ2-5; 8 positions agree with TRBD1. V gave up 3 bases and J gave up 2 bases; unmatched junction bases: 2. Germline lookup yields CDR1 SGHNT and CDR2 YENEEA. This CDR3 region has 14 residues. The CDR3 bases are TGTGCCAGCAGCTTGGGGACAGGACAAGAGACCCAGTACTTC. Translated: CASSLGTGQETQYF.

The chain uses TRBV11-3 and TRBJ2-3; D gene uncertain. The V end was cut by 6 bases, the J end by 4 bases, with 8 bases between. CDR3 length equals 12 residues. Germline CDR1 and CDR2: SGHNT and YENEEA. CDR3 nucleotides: TGTGCCAGCAGTTTCCGAGCAGATACGCAGTATTTT. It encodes CASSFRADTQYF. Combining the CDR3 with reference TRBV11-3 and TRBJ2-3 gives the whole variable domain EAGVVQSPRYKIIEKKQPVAFWCNPISGHNTLYWYLQNLGQGPELLIRYENEEAVDDSQLPKDRFSAERLKGVDSTLKIQPAELGDSAVYLCASSFRADTQYFGPGTRLTVL.

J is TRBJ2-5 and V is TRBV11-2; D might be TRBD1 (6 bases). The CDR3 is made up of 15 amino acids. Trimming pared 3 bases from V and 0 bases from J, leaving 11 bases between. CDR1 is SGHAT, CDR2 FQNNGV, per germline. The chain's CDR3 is CASSFTGTNQETQYF. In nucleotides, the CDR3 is TGTGCCAGCAGCTTCACTGGGACAAACCAAGAGACCCAGTACTTC.

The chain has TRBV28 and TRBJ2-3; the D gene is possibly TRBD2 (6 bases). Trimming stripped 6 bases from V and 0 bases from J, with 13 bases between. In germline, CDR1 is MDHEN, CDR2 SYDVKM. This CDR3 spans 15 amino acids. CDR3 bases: TGTGCCAGCAGATACCCAGGGACTAGCACAGATACGCAGTATTTT. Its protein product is CASRYPGTSTDTQYF.

CDR3 DNA: TGTGCCAGCAGTTTATCCTTCGGGTCGGGGGCGCAGGAGCAGTACTTC. This sequence encodes CASSLSFGSGAQEQYF. The V and J genes are TRBV28 and TRBJ2-7; D may correspond to TRBD1 or TRBD2 (6 bases each). Trimming left V 1 base short and J 7 bases short, with 20 bases between. CDR1 MDHEN and CDR2 SYDVKM come from the germline V gene. This CDR3 has 16 residues.

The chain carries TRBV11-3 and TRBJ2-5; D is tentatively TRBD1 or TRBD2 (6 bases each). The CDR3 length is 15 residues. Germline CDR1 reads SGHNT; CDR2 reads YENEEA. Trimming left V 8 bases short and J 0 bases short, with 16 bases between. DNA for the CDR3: TGTGCCAGCTCCCAAGGGGGGAGCTACCAAGAGACCCAGTACTTC. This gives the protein CASSQGGSYQETQYF.

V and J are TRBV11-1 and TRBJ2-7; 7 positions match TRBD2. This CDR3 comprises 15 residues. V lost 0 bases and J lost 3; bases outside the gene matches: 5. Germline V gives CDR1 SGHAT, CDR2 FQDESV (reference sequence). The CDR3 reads CASSLASGGSYEQYF. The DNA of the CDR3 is TGTGCCAGCAGCTTAGCGTCTGGCGGGAGCTACGAGCAGTACTTC.

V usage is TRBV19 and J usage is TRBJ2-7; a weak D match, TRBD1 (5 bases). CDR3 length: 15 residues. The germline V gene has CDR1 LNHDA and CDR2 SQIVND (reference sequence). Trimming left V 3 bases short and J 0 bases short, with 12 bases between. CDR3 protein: CASSIGQGNSYEQYF. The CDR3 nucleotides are TGTGCCAGTAGTATCGGGCAGGGCAACTCCTACGAGCAGTACTTC.

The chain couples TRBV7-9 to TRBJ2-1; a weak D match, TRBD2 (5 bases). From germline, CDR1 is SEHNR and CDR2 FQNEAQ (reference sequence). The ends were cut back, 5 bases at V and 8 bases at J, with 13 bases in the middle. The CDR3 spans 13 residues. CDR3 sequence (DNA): TGTGCCAGCAGCCCTGGATCAGCGGATGAGCAGTTCTTC. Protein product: CASSPGSADEQFF.